The TCR beta chain described here comes from a study of blood T cell repertoires in COVID-19. About the study: From the United States, Italy and Spain came samples of acute and convalescent COVID-19.

Using immunoSEQ multiplex PCR, the repertoire was profiled, and TCRdb retains in-frame clones only, with some absent. The table includes about 210,000 clones, roughly 80% detected once. Per germline, CDR1 SQVTM and CDR2 ANQGSEA. Trimming removed 4 bases from V and 0 bases from J, with 10 bases in between. This CDR3 has 14 residues. The clonotype originates from an older woman with COVID-19, enrolled during active disease. Specimen: peripheral blood. The chain uses TRBV29-1 and TRBJ2-1; possibly TRBD1 for D (5 bases). The CDR3 region is CSVVGDLSYNEQFF. The CDR3 bases are TGCAGCGTTGTAGGGGATCTCTCCTACAATGAGCAGTTCTTC.